Below, one TCR beta chain is given with its context. Its antigen is currently unknown. The data belong to a study of cytomegalovirus exposure and HLA in healthy donors. Study-level findings and limits: What TCR beta sequences reportedly achieved was accurate prediction of HLA-A and HLA-B alleles in most subjects.

The germline V gene has CDR1 GTSNPN and CDR2 SVGIG (reference sequence). This CDR3 is built from 19 residues. The ends lost 2 bases at V and 1 base at J; junction bases unmatched: 10. A multiplex PCR was run with 60 Vbeta primers and 13 Jbeta primers. TCRdb's copy holds only in-frame clones and misses some; the assay was immunoSEQ multiplex PCR. Here the sample spans roughly 180,000 clones, around 72% being singletons. The specimen was PBMCs. This clonotype was sampled from a female donor in good health and CMV-seronegative. The chain couples TRBV30 to TRBJ2-3; 15 bases map to TRBD2. CDR3 coding DNA: TGTGCCTGGAGTCCCGGACTAGCGGGGGGGGAGAGGGGCACAGATACGCAGTATTTT. Translating it yields CAWSPGLAGGERGTDTQYF.